This T cell receptor (beta chain) was recorded in a study of response to subunit inactivated influenza vaccine. TCRdb reanalysed the RT-PCR reads using MiXCR and keeps one entry per CDR3 protein. The table records more than 150,000 distinct CDR3 sequences, about 9.3% of them present only once. This clonotype was counted between two and nine times. Its specificity is not known. This CDR3 contains 18 residues. The V end lost 3 bases, the J end lost 2 bases, and 23 bases lay between the germline ends. Study-level points and caveats: After each seasonal influenza vaccination, few new T cells are recruited, the authors suggested.

The chain recombines TRBV12-3 or TRBV12-4 with TRBJ2-7; the D gene is possibly TRBD1 (9 bases). Sequencing was performed on non-naive T cells sorted from PBMCs, taken on the day of vaccination. This receptor was identified in a man over 45 who received an inactivated influenza vaccine. CDR3 in amino acids: CASSLGTGLGRAPYEQYF. The CDR3 DNA reads TGTGCCAGCAGTTTGGGGACAGGGCTCGGGAGGGCCCCCTACGAGCAGTACTTC.